This section outlines one T cell receptor (beta chain) sequence together with its context. What it binds is unknown. TCRdb's table, derived via immunoSEQ multiplex PCR, lists solely in-frame clones and lacks some. This table holds about 340,000 clones, roughly 80% found once. The data derive from a study of shared clonotypes between healthy human individuals. Turning to the study itself: Each donor contributed plates that comprised three CD4 naive, three CD4 memory, two CD8 naive and one CD8 memory. Study observations and caveats: Clonotypes shared by all four donors outscored non-shared clonotypes in generation probability. Among donors, clonotype sharing was expected to be affected by sequencing depth.

The CDR3 is made up of 12 amino acids. Germline CDR1 is SQVTM and CDR2 is ANQGSEA. The V end lost 7 bases, the J end lost 2 bases, and 12 bases lay between the germline ends. This chain connects TRBV29-1 to TRBJ2-7, with D possibly TRBD1 on 6 matching bases. The sample comprised memory CD4+ T cells sorted from blood. Subset reported: CD45RA-negative fraction. This sequence originates from a man aged 25 to 40 in good health. The CDR3 loop reads CSARDTPYEQYF. The CDR3 DNA is TGCAGCGCCCGGGACACCCCCTACGAGCAGTACTTC.